Shown below are 12 T cell receptor beta chains from a single sample sequenced in a study of CD8 T cells in Susac syndrome. A quantity of about 0.45 to 1 ug RNA underwent reverse transcription using random hexamers. TCRdb called the immunoSEQ multiplex PCR reads again in MiXCR, with one record for every CDR3 protein. Counted here are some 180,000 distinct CDR3 sequences, around 94% occurring once; the ten biggest clones make up 0.085% to 0.1%. The source material was CD4+ T cells from PBMCs. All receptors come from a human donor with Susac syndrome.

The CDR3 loop reads CASSTPQLAKGADTQYF. The CDR3 DNA sequence: TGTGCCAGCAGTACCCCTCAACTAGCGAAGGGGGCAGATACGCAGTATTTT. The chain joins TRBV28 to TRBJ2-3; maybe TRBD2 (7 bases). Germline V gene sequence: CDR1 MDHEN, CDR2 SYDVKM. CDR3 length: 17 amino acids. V gave up 5 bases and J gave up 4 bases, with 22 bases separating them.

This clonotype was observed once. The chain links TRBV5-6 to TRBJ1-4; no clear D. This CDR3 has 15 residues. Trimming took off 2 bases at V and 8 bases at J, with 16 bases between the two ends. The germline V gene has CDR1 SGHDT and CDR2 YYEEEE. The DNA for the CDR3 is TGTGCCAGCAGCTTTGGACGGACCAGAGGAGAAAAACTGTTTTTT. This encodes CASSFGRTRGEKLFF. Supplemented by reference TRBV5-6 and TRBJ1-4, the full variable domain reads DAGVTQSPTHLIKTRGQQVTLRCSPKSGHDTVSWYQQALGQGPQFIFQYYEEEERQRGNFPDRFSGHQFPNYSSELNVNALLLGDSALYLCASSFGRTRGEKLFFGSGTQLSVL.

This sequence joins TRBV5-1 and TRBJ1-3; 10 positions match TRBD1. In germline, CDR1 is SGHRS, CDR2 YFSETQ. The V gene end was trimmed by 3 bases and the J gene end by 0 bases; junction bases not matched to a gene: 3. CDR3 length equals 16 residues. The CDR3 DNA reads TGCGCCAGCAGCTGGGGGGACAGGGGCTCTGGAAACACCATATATTTT. This codes for CASSWGDRGSGNTIYF.

This chain joins TRBV12-3 or TRBV12-4 and TRBJ2-7, with 14 nucleotides matching TRBD2. The CDR3 has 20 residues. V was clipped by 5 bases and J by 0 bases; unmatched bases: 15. The CDR3 loop reads CASSPHTGLAGGRISYEQYF. For the CDR3, the DNA is TGTGCCAGCAGTCCCCACACCGGACTAGCGGGGGGCCGAATCTCCTACGAGCAGTACTTC.

This chain connects TRBV30 to TRBJ1-4; no definite D call. V gave up 5 bases and J gave up 8 bases, with 15 bases separating them. Germline V lookup: CDR1 GTSNPN, CDR2 SVGIG (reference sequence). CDR3 length equals 13 residues. The CDR3 DNA reads TGTGCCTGGGCACCCGGTTTAAGAGAAAAACTGTTTTTT. Translated: CAWAPGLREKLFF.

V and J are TRBV20-1 and TRBJ2-1; 7 nucleotides match TRBD2. The V gene's germline CDR1 is DFQATT and CDR2 SNEGSKA (reference sequence). The CDR3 extends over 15 amino acids. With 6 bases clipped from V and 0 bases from J, the junction kept 8 bases outside the gene matches. The CDR3 spells CSAPLAAFSYNEQFF. CDR3 in DNA: TGCAGTGCCCCTCTAGCGGCCTTCTCCTACAATGAGCAGTTCTTC.

The rearrangement uses TRBV12-5 and TRBJ2-1, with 8 positions matching TRBD1. There are 15 residues in the CDR3. J gave up 4 bases and V 3 bases, and 5 bases lay outside the gene matches. From germline, CDR1 is LGHNT and CDR2 FRNRAP. CDR3 DNA: TGTGCTAGTGGTTTCCGAACAGGGGGATACAATGAGCAGTTCTTC. Encoded protein: CASGFRTGGYNEQFF.

This rearrangement joins TRBV6-4 to TRBJ2-3; 8 nucleotides agree with TRBD2. With 4 bases clipped from V and 1 base from J, the junction kept 4 bases outside the gene matches. CDR1 and CDR2 (germline): MRHNA, SNTAGT. There are 15 residues in the CDR3. The DNA for the CDR3 is TGTGCCAGCAGTGCGCTAGCGGGTCGCACAGATACGCAGTATTTT. Its protein product is CASSALAGRTDTQYF.

This chain uses TRBV7-8 with TRBJ2-7; 10 bases agree with TRBD2. CDR3 size: 15 residues. Trimming cost V 1 base and J 4 bases; bases outside gene matches: 4. Germline V CDR1 and CDR2: SGHVS, FQNEAQ. CDR3 sequence: CASSLGSSGRYEQYF. In DNA form, the CDR3 reads TGTGCCAGCAGCTTAGGGTCTAGCGGGAGATACGAGCAGTACTTC.

The chain carries TRBV4-3 and TRBJ2-7, with TRBD2 identical over 11 bases. The CDR3 is 16 amino acids. J was trimmed by 5 bases and V by 0 bases; bases with no gene match: 6. The germline V gene has CDR1 LGHNA and CDR2 YSLEER. DNA of the CDR3: TGCGCCAGCAGCCAAGATCCATCTAGCGGGAGGAACGAGCAGTACTTC. Amino acid sequence: CASSQDPSSGRNEQYF.

The J gene is TRBJ2-7, the V gene TRBV4-2, with 9 positions matching TRBD1. This CDR3 spans 19 amino acids. The germline V gene encodes CDR1 LGHNA and CDR2 YNFKEQ. Trimming took 1 base from V and 2 from J; bases not matched to a gene: 15. The CDR3 reads CASSQGLWGQGIPPYEQYF. As DNA, the CDR3 is TGTGCCAGCAGCCAAGGTTTATGGGGACAGGGAATTCCCCCCTACGAGCAGTACTTC.

V is TRBV20-1 and J is TRBJ1-1; D gene ambiguous. The CDR3 totals 12 residues. Germline assignment: CDR1 DFQATT and CDR2 SNEGSKA (reference sequence). Trimming took off 6 bases at V and 4 bases at J, with 12 bases between the two ends. Here the CDR3 DNA reads TGCAGTGCCGCGGCCGGTCGCACTGAAGCTTTCTTT. Translation gives CSAAAGRTEAFF.